These 23 T cell receptor beta chains were all obtained from the same sample, sequenced in a study of Graves' ophthalmopathy and Graves' hyperthyroidism. TCR beta CDR3 regions were amplified from RNA transcripts. Second-round multiplex PCR followed a first-round RT-PCR using HTBI primers. Each CDR3 protein gets one entry after TCRdb re-called the multiplex PCR reads with MiXCR. The profile shows roughly 700,000 distinct CDR3 sequences, 40% of them singletons. What was sequenced was peripheral blood. Source of these receptors: an adult man with Graves' ophthalmopathy.

This chain connects TRBV11-2 to TRBJ2-7, with 10 bases lining up with TRBD1. CDR1 is SGHAT, CDR2 FQNNGV, per germline. This CDR3 region has 16 residues. After removal of 5 bases from V and 5 bases from J, the junction contained 12 bases not matched to a gene. The CDR3 is CASSPSSGTGVHEQYF. In DNA, the CDR3 is TGTGCCAGCAGCCCCTCCTCCGGGACAGGGGTCCACGAGCAGTACTTC.

This clonotype has only a few counts. This chain links TRBV2 with TRBJ2-7, with D possibly TRBD2 on 5 matching bases. V was shortened by 6 bases and J by 13 bases, with 16 bases between the two germline ends. Germline V gene lookup returns CDR1 SNHLY and CDR2 FYNNEI. The CDR3 is 11 residues long. The CDR3 is CASSDREDRYF. CDR3 in DNA: TGTGCCAGCAGCGACCGGGAAGATAGATACTTC.

This clonotype was detected only once. This CDR3 fails to terminate in the conserved phenylalanine or tryptophan, so it likely reflects a read error. This chain uses TRBV24-1 with TRBJ2-6, with 9 bases fitting TRBD1. Germline loops: CDR1 KGHDR, CDR2 SFDVKD. The CDR3 extends over 16 amino acids. This CDR3 reads CASSVGTGIGANVLTL. CDR3 in DNA: TGTGCCAGCAGTGTCGGGACAGGGATCGGGGCCAACGTCCTGACTTTG.

This clonotype was counted ten times or more. This CDR3 reads CAISVRLGADSPLHF. As DNA, the CDR3 is TGTGCCATCAGTGTTAGGCTAGGAGCGGATTCACCCCTCCACTTT. The J gene is TRBJ1-6, the V gene TRBV10-3; D call uncertain. Trimming pared 4 bases from V and 8 bases from J, leaving 15 bases between. The CDR3 consists of 15 residues. CDR1 and CDR2 (germline): ENHRY, SYGVKD.

The CDR3 sequence is CASSFFTVNTGELFF. As DNA, the CDR3 is TGTGCCAGCAGCTTCTTTACAGTGAACACCGGGGAGCTGTTTTTT. This chain joins TRBV7-9 and TRBJ2-2; D ambiguous. CDR3 size: 15 residues. The V gene lost 3 bases and the J gene lost 1 base, with 9 bases spanning the gap. Germline values: CDR1 SEHNR, CDR2 FQNEAQ (reference sequence).

Concerning this clonotype: This may come from a read error, since a much larger clone is one base off. The V and J genes are TRBV15 and TRBJ2-5; TRBD2 aligns across 13 bases. The germline gives CDR1 LNHNV, CDR2 YYDKDF (reference sequence). This CDR3 comprises 14 residues. With V trimmed by 8 bases and J by 5 bases, 5 bases remained unmatched. The CDR3 here is CATWGLAGRETQYF. The CDR3 bases are TGTGCCACCTGGGGACTAGCGGGACGGGAGACCCAGTACTTC. Full variable domain (missing parts from reference TRBV15 and TRBJ2-5): DAMVIQNPRYQVTQFGKPVTLSCSQTLNHNVMYWYQQKSSQAPKLLFHYYDKDFNNEADTPDNFQSRRPNTSFCFLDIRSPGLGDTAMYLCATWGLAGRETQYFGPGTRLLVL.

As to this clonotype: This may stem from a read error, because a much larger clone lies one nucleotide away. The chain uses TRBV11-1 and TRBJ2-5; TRBD1 matches 7 bases. TRBJ2-7 explains the end of the DNA better; the J call may be wrong. The CDR3 totals 13 residues. Germline CDR1 SGHAT, CDR2 FQDESV (reference sequence). In DNA form, the CDR3 reads TGTGCCGGCAGCTTTACAGGGGCCTACGAGCAGTACTTC. Protein sequence: CAGSFTGAYEQYF.

This clonotype was found a few times. The V call is TRBV12-3 or TRBV12-4, the J call TRBJ2-5; TRBD2 matches at 11 bases. This CDR3 spans 15 amino acids. J lost 3 bases, V lost 6 bases, and 6 bases had no gene match. CDR3: CASRPSGRRKETQYF. Written as DNA, the CDR3 is TGTGCCAGCAGGCCTAGCGGGAGGAGAAAAGAGACCCAGTACTTC.

This clonotype came up a few times. A read error may account for a junction end that differs from germline. This rearrangement joins TRBV7-9 to TRBJ1-6, with TRBD1 matching 8 bases. The CDR3 is 17 amino acids. CDR1 SEHNR and CDR2 FQNEAQ come from the germline V gene (reference sequence). DNA of the CDR3: TGCGCCAGCAGCCAAGAGGGAGCTACCAGGGGGCAATCACCCCTCCACTTT. Its translation: CASSQEGATRGQSPLHF.

Comments on this clonotype: Relative to the germline gene, one junction end is altered; a read error may explain this. This rearrangement joins TRBV24-1 to TRBJ1-5, with D possibly matching TRBD1 (6 bases). The CDR3 length is 17 residues. The germline gives CDR1 KGHDR, CDR2 SFDVKD. The CDR3 region has the DNA TGTGCCAGCAGTTACACAATACCTGCAGGGGGCAATCAGCCCCAGCATTTT. Translating it yields CASSYTIPAGGNQPQHF.

J is TRBJ1-5 and V is TRBV2; a weak D match, TRBD1 (6 bases). Germline CDR1 SNHLY, CDR2 FYNNEI. This CDR3 has 13 amino acids. As DNA, the CDR3 is TGTGCTGTACAGGGTATCGGCAATCAGCCCCAGCATTTT. This translates into CAVQGIGNQPQHF.

This sequence joins TRBV2 and TRBJ2-7; D unresolved. CDR1 and CDR2 from the germline V gene are SNHLY and FYNNEI. The CDR3 loop spans 13 amino acids. V lost 5 bases, J lost 4 bases, and 12 bases lay in between. CDR3 sequence reads: CASSSDSVYEQYF. The CDR3 DNA reads TGTGCCAGCAGTTCCGACTCAGTGTACGAGCAGTACTTC. The full variable domain, its missing parts supplied by reference TRBV2 and TRBJ2-7, is EPEVTQTPSHQVTQMGQEVILRCVPISNHLYFYWYRQILGQKVEFLVSFYNNEISEKSEIFDDQFSVERPDGSNFTLKIRSTKLEDSAMYFCASSSDSVYEQYFGPGTRLTVT.

This chain uses TRBV7-9 with TRBJ2-2; D is uncertain. Germline loops: CDR1 SEHNR, CDR2 FQNEAQ (reference sequence). V was shortened by 5 bases and J by 5 bases, with 9 bases between the two germline ends. The CDR3 is 13 residues long. The chain's CDR3 is CASSQSRTGELFF. CDR3 bases: TGTGCCAGCAGCCAAAGCCGGACCGGGGAGCTGTTTTTT.

This clonotype was observed at least ten times. This chain connects TRBV5-1 to TRBJ1-2; D ambiguous. Germline CDR1 reads SGHRS; CDR2 reads YFSETQ. V was clipped by 4 bases and J by 0 bases, with 13 bases between them. The CDR3 runs 15 residues. As DNA, the CDR3 is TGCGCCAGCAGCCCCGGGAGGAAAGCTAACTATGGCTACACCTTC. Translation gives CASSPGRKANYGYTF.

This clonotype has only a few counts. The J gene is TRBJ1-1, the V gene TRBV20-1; D not certain. V was clipped by 8 bases and J by 2 bases, with 18 bases between them. From germline, CDR1 is DFQATT and CDR2 SNEGSKA (reference sequence). This CDR3 is 14 amino acids long. This CDR3 is CSTQKGTGNTEAFF. CDR3 nucleotides: TGCAGTACTCAAAAGGGAACTGGAAACACTGAAGCTTTCTTT.

This clonotype came up a few times. This chain joins TRBV7-9 and TRBJ2-7; maybe TRBD1 (6 bases). Germline V CDR1 and CDR2: SEHNR, FQNEAQ (reference sequence). V was cut by 5 bases and J by 4 bases, with 21 bases left in between. The CDR3 totals 16 residues. The CDR3 is CASSPKPDRQEYEQYF. The DNA of the CDR3 is TGTGCCAGCAGCCCGAAACCTGACAGGCAGGAGTACGAGCAGTACTTC. Variable domain in full (rest from reference TRBV7-9 and TRBJ2-7): DTGVSQNPRHKITKRGQNVTFRCDPISEHNRLYWYRQTLGQGPEFLTYFQNEAQLEKSRLLSDRFSAERPKGSFSTLEIQRTEQGDSAMYLCASSPKPDRQEYEQYFGPGTRLTVT.

Details on this clonotype: At one end the junction does not follow the germline gene, possibly because of a read error. The chain employs TRBV10-3 and TRBJ2-5; 7 bases line up with TRBD1. Germline V gene sequence: CDR1 ENHRY, CDR2 SYGVKD. The CDR3 is 13 amino acids. The CDR3 sequence is CASSHRGLETQYF. Here the CDR3 DNA reads TGTGCCAGCAGTCACAGGGGCCTAGAGACCCAGTACTTC.

This clonotype was detected many times. The chain joins TRBV6-5 to TRBJ2-7; D is undetermined. Germline assignment: CDR1 MNHEY and CDR2 SVGAGI. V lost 4 bases to trimming and J lost 1 base, with 8 bases between them. This CDR3 has 13 amino acids. The CDR3 DNA sequence: TGTGCCAGCAGTTCCTCGCGGTCCTACGAGCAGTACTTC. This translates into CASSSSRSYEQYF.

This chain uses TRBV6-6 with TRBJ2-7; D may match TRBD1 or TRBD2 (5 bases each). The CDR3 runs to 13 residues. Deletions cut 7 bases from V and 5 bases from J, with 15 bases between. Germline lookup yields CDR1 MNHNY and CDR2 SVGAGI (reference sequence). The CDR3 is CASTNPRGHEQYF. The CDR3 bases are TGTGCCAGCACTAACCCACGGGGCCACGAGCAGTACTTC.

The chain employs TRBV19 and TRBJ2-2, with TRBD2 matching over 9 bases. Germline-derived CDR1 and CDR2 are LNHDA and SQIVND (reference sequence). The CDR3 sequence is 17 residues long. Trimming cost V 9 bases and J 0 bases; bases outside gene matches: 11. The CDR3 sequence: CASRQLAGLTNTGELFF. CDR3 nucleotide sequence: TGTGCCAGCCGACAACTAGCGGGCCTAACGAACACCGGGGAGCTGTTTTTT.

Only a few counts were recorded for this clonotype. This rearrangement joins TRBV5-5 to TRBJ1-3, with D possibly being TRBD1 (6 bases). CDR1 and CDR2 (germline): SGHKS, YYEKEE (reference sequence). The CDR3 covers 14 residues. The ends were cut back, 4 bases at V and 3 bases at J, with 11 bases in the middle. This chain's CDR3 is CASSMDSFGNTIYF. The CDR3 nucleotides read TGTGCCAGCAGCATGGACAGCTTTGGAAACACCATATATTTT.

This sequence joins TRBV7-2 and TRBJ2-5; TRBD1 matches 8 bases. This CDR3 spans 15 amino acids. Germline V gene lookup returns CDR1 SGHTA and CDR2 FQGNSA. V was pared by 1 base and J by 5 bases, with 6 bases of the junction left unmatched. CDR3 sequence (DNA): TGTGCCAGCAGCTTAGGTGGACAGGGCAGCGAGACCCAGTACTTC. As protein: CASSLGGQGSETQYF.

The V gene is TRBV6-5, the J gene TRBJ2-7; 8 positions agree with TRBD1. This CDR3 is built from 12 residues. J was trimmed by 6 bases and V by 5 bases; bases with no gene match: 3. Germline V lookup: CDR1 MNHEY, CDR2 SVGAGI. The CDR3 DNA follows: TGTGCCAGCAGTGGACAGGGATTCGAGCAGTACTTC. Translating gives CASSGQGFEQYF.